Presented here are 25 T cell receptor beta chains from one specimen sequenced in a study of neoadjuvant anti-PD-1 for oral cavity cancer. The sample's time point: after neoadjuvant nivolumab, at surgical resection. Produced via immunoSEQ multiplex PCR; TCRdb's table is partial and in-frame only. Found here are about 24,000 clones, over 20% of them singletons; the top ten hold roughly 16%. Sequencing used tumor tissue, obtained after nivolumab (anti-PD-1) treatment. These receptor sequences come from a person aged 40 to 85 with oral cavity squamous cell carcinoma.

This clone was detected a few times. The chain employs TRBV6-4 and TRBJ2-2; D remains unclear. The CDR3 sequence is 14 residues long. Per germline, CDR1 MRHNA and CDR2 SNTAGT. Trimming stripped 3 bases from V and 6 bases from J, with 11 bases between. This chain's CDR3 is CASSEQFDAGELFF. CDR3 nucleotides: TGTGCCAGCAGTGAACAGTTCGACGCCGGGGAGCTGTTTTTT.

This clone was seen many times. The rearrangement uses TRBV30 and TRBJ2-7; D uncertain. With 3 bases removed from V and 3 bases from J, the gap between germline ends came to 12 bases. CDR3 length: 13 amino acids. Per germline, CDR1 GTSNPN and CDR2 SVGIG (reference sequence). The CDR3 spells CAWRRTTHYEQYF. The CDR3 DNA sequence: TGTGCCTGGAGACGGACGACTCACTACGAGCAGTACTTC.

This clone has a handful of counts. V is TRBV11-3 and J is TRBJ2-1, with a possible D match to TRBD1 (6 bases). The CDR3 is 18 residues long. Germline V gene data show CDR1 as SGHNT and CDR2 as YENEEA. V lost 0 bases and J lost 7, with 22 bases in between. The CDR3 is CASSLDQGGTGFPNEQFF. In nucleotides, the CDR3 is TGTGCCAGCAGCTTAGATCAAGGGGGTACGGGGTTCCCAAATGAGCAGTTCTTC.

This CDR3 reads CASRRTSNEQFF. The CDR3 DNA is TGTGCCAGCAGGAGGACTAGCAATGAGCAGTTCTTC. V usage is TRBV6-1 and J usage is TRBJ2-1, with 7 positions matching TRBD2. Germline V gene sequence: CDR1 MNHNS, CDR2 SASEGT. The CDR3 covers 12 residues. Unmatched junction bases numbered 2, after V lost 6 bases and J lost 6 bases.

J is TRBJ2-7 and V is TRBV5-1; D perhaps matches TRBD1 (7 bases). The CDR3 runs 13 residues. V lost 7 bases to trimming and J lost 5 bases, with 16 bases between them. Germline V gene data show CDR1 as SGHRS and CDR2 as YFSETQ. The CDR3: CASGGSGGHEQYF. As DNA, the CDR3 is TGCGCCAGCGGTGGATCAGGGGGGCACGAGCAGTACTTC.

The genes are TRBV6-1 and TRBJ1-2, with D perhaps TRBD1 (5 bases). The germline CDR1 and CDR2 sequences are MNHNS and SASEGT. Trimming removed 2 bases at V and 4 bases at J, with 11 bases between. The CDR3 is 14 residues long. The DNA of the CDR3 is TGTGCCAGCAGTGAACTGGGGGAGGGCTATGGCTACACCTTC. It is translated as CASSELGEGYGYTF.

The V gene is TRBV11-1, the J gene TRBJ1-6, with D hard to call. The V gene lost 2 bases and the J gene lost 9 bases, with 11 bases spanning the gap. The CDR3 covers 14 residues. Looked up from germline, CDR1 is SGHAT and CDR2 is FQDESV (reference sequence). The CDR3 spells CASSLKELGSPLHF. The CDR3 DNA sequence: TGTGCCAGCAGCTTAAAGGAGCTGGGTTCACCCCTCCACTTT.

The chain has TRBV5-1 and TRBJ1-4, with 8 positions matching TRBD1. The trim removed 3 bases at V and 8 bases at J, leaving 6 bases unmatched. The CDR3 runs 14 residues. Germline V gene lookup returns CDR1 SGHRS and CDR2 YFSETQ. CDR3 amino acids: CASSSGQGGEKLFF. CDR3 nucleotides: TGCGCCAGCAGCTCAGGACAGGGAGGAGAAAAACTGTTTTTT.

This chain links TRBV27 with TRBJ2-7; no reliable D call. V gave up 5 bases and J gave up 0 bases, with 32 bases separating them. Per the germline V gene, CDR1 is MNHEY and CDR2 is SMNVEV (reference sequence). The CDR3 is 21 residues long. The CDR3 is CASSPRFTLPWKLQLSYEQYF. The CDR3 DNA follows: TGTGCCAGCAGTCCACGATTTACCCTACCCTGGAAGTTGCAGCTCTCCTACGAGCAGTACTTC.

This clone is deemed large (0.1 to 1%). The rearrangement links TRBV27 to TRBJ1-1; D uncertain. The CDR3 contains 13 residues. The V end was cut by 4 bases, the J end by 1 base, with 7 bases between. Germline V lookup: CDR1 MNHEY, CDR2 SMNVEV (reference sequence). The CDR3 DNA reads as TGTGCCAGCAGTTGGGGAGAGAACACTGAAGCTTTCTTT. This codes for CASSWGENTEAFF.

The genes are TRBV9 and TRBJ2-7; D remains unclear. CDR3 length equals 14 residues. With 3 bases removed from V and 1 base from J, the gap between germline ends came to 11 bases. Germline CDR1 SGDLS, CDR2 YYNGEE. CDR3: CASSAHQLSYEQYF. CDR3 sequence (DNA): TGTGCCAGCAGCGCCCATCAGCTATCCTACGAGCAGTACTTC.

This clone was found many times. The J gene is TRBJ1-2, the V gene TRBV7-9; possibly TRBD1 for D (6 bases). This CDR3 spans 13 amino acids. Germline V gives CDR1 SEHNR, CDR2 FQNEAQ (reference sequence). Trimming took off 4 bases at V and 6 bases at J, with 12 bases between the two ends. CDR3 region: CASSSEQGHGYTF. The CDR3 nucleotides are TGTGCCAGCAGCTCCGAACAGGGCCATGGCTACACCTTC.

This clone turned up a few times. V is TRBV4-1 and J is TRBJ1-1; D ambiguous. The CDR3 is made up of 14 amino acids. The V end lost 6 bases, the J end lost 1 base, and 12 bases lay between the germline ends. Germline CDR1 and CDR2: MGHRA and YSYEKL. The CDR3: CASSPHLGNTEAFF. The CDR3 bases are TGCGCCAGCAGTCCACACCTAGGGAACACTGAAGCTTTCTTT.

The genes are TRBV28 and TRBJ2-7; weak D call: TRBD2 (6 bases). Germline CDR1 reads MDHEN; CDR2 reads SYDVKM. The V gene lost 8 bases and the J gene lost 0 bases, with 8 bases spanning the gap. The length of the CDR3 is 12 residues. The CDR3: CASSGLSYEQYF. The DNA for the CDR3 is TGTGCCAGCTCGGGACTCTCCTACGAGCAGTACTTC.

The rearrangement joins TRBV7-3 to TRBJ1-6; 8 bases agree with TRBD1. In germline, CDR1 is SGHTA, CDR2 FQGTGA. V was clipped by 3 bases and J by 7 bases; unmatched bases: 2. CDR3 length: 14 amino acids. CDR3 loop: CASSFRGPNSPLHF. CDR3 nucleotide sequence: TGTGCCAGCAGCTTCAGGGGGCCAAATTCACCCCTCCACTTT.

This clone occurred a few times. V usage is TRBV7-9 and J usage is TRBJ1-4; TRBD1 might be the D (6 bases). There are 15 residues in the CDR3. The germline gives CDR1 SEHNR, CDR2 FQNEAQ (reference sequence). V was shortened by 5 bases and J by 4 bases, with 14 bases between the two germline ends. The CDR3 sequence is CASSIQGLGNEKLFF. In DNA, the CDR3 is TGTGCCAGCAGCATACAGGGACTAGGTAATGAAAAACTGTTTTTT.

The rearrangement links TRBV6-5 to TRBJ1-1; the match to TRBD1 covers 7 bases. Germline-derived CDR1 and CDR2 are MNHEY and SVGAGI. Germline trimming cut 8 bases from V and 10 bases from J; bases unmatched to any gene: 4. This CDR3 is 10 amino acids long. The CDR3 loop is CASEGAVAFF. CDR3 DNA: TGTGCCAGCGAGGGGGCGGTAGCTTTCTTT.

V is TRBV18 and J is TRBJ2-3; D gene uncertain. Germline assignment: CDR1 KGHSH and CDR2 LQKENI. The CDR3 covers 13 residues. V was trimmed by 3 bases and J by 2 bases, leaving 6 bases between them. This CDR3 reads CASSPVLTDTQYF. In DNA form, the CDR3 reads TGTGCCAGCTCACCGGTCCTCACAGATACGCAGTATTTT.

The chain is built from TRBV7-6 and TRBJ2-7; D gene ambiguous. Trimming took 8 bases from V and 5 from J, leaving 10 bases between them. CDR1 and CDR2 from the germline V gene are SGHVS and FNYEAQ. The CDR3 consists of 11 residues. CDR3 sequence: CASANGHEQYF. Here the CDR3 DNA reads TGTGCCAGCGCCAATGGCCACGAGCAGTACTTC.

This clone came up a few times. The DNA of the CDR3 is TGTGCCAGCACCGCGGGGGGACAAGTGTACGAGCAGTACTTC. Translated: CASTAGGQVYEQYF. This chain connects TRBV28 to TRBJ2-7, with 8 bases lining up with TRBD2. CDR1 is MDHEN, CDR2 SYDVKM, per germline. The CDR3 has 14 residues. The junction had 9 bases not matched to a gene; V was cut back by 7 bases and J by 4 bases.

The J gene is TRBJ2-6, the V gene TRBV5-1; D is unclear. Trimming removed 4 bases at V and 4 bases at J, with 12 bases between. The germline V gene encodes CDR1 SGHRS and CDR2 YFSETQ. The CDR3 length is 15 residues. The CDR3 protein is CASSPPIPGANVLTF. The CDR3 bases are TGCGCCAGCAGCCCCCCGATCCCAGGGGCCAACGTCCTGACTTTC.

This CDR3 reads CASSPLGQVLTNTEAFF. As DNA, the CDR3 is TGTGCCAGCTCACCTTTAGGACAGGTGCTAACGAACACTGAAGCTTTCTTT. This rearrangement joins TRBV18 to TRBJ1-1; TRBD1 matches 7 bases. The CDR3 covers 17 residues. J was trimmed by 1 base and V by 3 bases; bases with no gene match: 11. The germline gives CDR1 KGHSH, CDR2 LQKENI. The full variable domain, rest sourced from reference TRBV18 and TRBJ1-1, is NAGVMQNPRHLVRRRGQEARLRCSPMKGHSHVYWYRQLPEEGLKFMVYLQKENIIDESGMPKERFSAEFPKEGPSILRIQQVVRGDSAAYFCASSPLGQVLTNTEAFFGQGTRLTVV.

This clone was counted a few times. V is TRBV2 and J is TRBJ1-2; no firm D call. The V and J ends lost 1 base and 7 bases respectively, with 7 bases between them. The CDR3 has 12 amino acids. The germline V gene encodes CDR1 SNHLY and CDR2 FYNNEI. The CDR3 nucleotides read TGTGCCAGCAGTGAAGACAGTGCTGGCTACACCTTC. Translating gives CASSEDSAGYTF. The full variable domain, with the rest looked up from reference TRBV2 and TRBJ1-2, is EPEVTQTPSHQVTQMGQEVILRCVPISNHLYFYWYRQILGQKVEFLVSFYNNEISEKSEIFDDQFSVERPDGSNFTLKIRSTKLEDSAMYFCASSEDSAGYTFGSGTRLTVV.

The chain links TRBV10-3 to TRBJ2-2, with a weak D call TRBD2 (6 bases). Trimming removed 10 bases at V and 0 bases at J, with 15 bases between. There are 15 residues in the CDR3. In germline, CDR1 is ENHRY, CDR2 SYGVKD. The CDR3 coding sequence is TGTGCCAGTGGGAGGACGGAAACGAACACCGGGGAGCTGTTTTTT. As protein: CASGRTETNTGELFF.

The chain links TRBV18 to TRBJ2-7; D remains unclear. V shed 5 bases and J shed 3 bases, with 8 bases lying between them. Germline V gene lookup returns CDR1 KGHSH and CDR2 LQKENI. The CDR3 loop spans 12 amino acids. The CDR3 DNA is TGTGCCAGCTCATTCGACGGCTACGAGCAGTACTTC. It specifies CASSFDGYEQYF. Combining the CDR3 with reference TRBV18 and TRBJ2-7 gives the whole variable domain NAGVMQNPRHLVRRRGQEARLRCSPMKGHSHVYWYRQLPEEGLKFMVYLQKENIIDESGMPKERFSAEFPKEGPSILRIQQVVRGDSAAYFCASSFDGYEQYFGPGTRLTVT.